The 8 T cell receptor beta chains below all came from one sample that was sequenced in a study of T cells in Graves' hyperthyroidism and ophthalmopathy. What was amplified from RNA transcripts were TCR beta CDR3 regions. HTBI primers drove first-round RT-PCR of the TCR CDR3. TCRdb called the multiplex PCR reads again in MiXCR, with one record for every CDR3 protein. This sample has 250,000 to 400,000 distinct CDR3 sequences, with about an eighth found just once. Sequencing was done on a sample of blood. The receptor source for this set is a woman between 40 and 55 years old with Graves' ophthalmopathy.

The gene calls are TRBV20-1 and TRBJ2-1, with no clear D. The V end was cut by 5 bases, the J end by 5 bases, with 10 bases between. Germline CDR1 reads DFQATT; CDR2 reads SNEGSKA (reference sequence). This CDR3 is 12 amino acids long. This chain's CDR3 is CSALASNNEQFF. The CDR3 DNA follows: TGCAGTGCTTTGGCATCGAACAATGAGCAGTTCTTC.

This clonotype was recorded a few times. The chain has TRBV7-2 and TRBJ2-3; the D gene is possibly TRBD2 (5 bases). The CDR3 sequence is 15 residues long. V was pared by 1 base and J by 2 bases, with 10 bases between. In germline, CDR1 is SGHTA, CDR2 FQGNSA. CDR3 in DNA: TGTGCCAGCAGCTTAGAGCGGAACCCCACAGATACGCAGTATTTT. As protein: CASSLERNPTDTQYF.

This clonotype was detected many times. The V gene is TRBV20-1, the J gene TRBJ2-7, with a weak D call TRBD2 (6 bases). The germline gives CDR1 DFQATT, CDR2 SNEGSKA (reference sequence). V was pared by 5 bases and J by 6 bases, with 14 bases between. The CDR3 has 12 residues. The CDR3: CSAAEGVAEQYF. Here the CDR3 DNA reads TGCAGTGCTGCGGAGGGAGTAGCCGAGCAGTACTTC.

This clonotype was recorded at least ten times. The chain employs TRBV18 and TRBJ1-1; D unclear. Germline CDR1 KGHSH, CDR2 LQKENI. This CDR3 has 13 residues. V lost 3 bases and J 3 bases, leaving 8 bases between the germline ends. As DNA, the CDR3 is TGTGCCAGCTCACCCGGGAGGGACACTGAAGCTTTCTTT. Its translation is CASSPGRDTEAFF.

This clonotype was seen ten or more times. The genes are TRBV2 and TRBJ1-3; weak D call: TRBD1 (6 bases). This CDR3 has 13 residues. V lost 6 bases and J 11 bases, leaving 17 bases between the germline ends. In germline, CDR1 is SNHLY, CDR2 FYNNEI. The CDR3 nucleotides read TGTGCCAGCAGCGAACGGCAGGGGACGGCCATATATTTT. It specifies CASSERQGTAIYF.

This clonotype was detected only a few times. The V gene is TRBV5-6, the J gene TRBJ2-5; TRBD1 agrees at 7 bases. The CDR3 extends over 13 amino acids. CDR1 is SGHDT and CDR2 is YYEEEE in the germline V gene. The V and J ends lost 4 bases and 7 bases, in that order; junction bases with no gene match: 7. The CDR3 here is CASSRRQGRTQYF. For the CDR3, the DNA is TGTGCCAGCAGCCGACGACAGGGCCGGACCCAGTACTTC.

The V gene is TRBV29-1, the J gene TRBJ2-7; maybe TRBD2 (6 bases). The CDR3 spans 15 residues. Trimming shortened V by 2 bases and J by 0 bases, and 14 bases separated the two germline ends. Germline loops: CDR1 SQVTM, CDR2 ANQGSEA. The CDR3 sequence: CSVERRRENSYEQYF. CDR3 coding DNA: TGCAGCGTTGAACGAAGGAGGGAGAACTCCTACGAGCAGTACTTC.

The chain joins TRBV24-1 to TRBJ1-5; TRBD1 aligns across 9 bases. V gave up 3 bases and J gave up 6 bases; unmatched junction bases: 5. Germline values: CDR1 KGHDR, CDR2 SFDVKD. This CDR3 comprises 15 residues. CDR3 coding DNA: TGTGCCACCAGTGATACAGGGGGCTGGTTTCAGCCCCAGCATTTT. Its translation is CATSDTGGWFQPQHF.